Listed below are T cell receptor beta chains from one sample, sequenced in a study of blood T cell repertoires in COVID-19. Sequencing was performed with immunoSEQ multiplex PCR; in TCRdb, only in-frame clones are kept and a portion is missing. The table shows roughly 90,000 clones, with roughly 87% occurring only once. Source material: peripheral blood. Receptors originate from an elderly woman with active COVID-19. CDR3s include the opening cysteine and the closing phenylalanine or tryptophan. D genes are given only for firm matches. A row's size may be missing; if present it is once, few, many or a size class.

d_call clone_size j_call v_call cdr3_nt cdr3_aa
TRBD1 - TRBJ2-7 TRBV7-8 TGTGCCAGCAGCTTAGCCCCAGGGACAGTTTACGAGCAGTACTTC CASSLAPGTVYEQYF
TRBD2 - TRBJ2-3 TRBV15 TGTGCCACCAGCAGATCTCCTCGACTAGCGGGAGTAGTTTATACGCAGTATTTT CATSRSPRLAGVVYTQYF
TRBD1 - TRBJ2-1 TRBV7-2 TGTGCCAGCAGCTCCTCCTCGGGACAGGGGGGGAATGAGCAGTTCTTC CASSSSSGQGGNEQFF
TRBD1 once TRBJ2-6 TRBV14 TGTGCCAGCAGCCAAAGGACAGGAGGCTCTGGGGCCAACGTCCTGACTTTC CASSQRTGGSGANVLTF
- few TRBJ2-2 TRBV4-1 TGCGCCAGCAGCCAAGTGCTGGGACTTACAAACGGGGAGCTGTTTTTT CASSQVLGLTNGELFF
- - TRBJ2-5 TRBV7-3 TGTGCCAGCAGCTTAACACGGGAAGAGACCCAGTACTTC CASSLTREETQYF
- - TRBJ1-5 TRBV30 TGTGCCTGGAACATACAGGGAGATCAGCCCCAGCATTTT CAWNIQGDQPQHF
- once TRBJ2-7 TRBV11-2 TGTGCCAGCAGCGCGGGACAGATCTACGAGCAGTACTTC CASSAGQIYEQYF
TRBD1 few TRBJ2-3 TRBV4-1 TGCGCCAGCAGCCAAGCAATCGCCGGGACAGGGGGGGATACGCAGTATTTT CASSQAIAGTGGDTQYF
- - TRBJ2-1 TRBV29-1 TGCAGCGTTCTAAATGTCGTCCCCCCCACGACTAATGAGCAGTTCTTC CSVLNVVPPTTNEQFF
- - TRBJ1-2 TRBV18 TGTGCCAGCTCCCCGGCGAGAACTACGGGTGGCTACACCTTC CASSPARTTGGYTF
TRBD2 - TRBJ2-7 TRBV5-6 TGTGCCAGCAGCTGGAACAACGGGAGGGCCTTCTCCTACGAGCAGTACTTC CASSWNNGRAFSYEQYF
TRBD1 - TRBJ1-1 TRBV2 TGTGCCAGCAGTGAAGCGACAGGGAGTGTGGGAGCTTTCTTT CASSEATGSVGAFF
TRBD2 - TRBJ2-5 TRBV5-1 TGCGCCAGCAGTCGGACTAGCGGGAAAGAGACCCAGTACTTC CASSRTSGKETQYF
- - TRBJ2-5 TRBV27 TGTGCCAGCAGTTTGAGGCAGGGGAGGGGGACCCAGTACTTC CASSLRQGRGTQYF
TRBD1 - TRBJ2-7 TRBV6-5 TGTGCCAGCAGTTCCCCCCGGACAGGGGGCGCGGGGGAGCAGTACTTC CASSSPRTGGAGEQYF
TRBD2 - TRBJ2-1 TRBV5-1 TGCGCCAGCAGCCTACCGACTAGCGGGAGCTCCTACAATGAGCAGTTCTTC CASSLPTSGSSYNEQFF
- - TRBJ2-3 TRBV29-1 TGCAGCGTTGTGGGTCTACAGGGAAGCACAGATACGCAGTATTTT CSVVGLQGSTDTQYF
TRBD1 - TRBJ1-1 TRBV11-2 TGTGCCAGCAGATACAGGGGGAACACTGAAGCTTTCTTT CASRYRGNTEAFF
- - TRBJ2-6 TRBV28 TGTGCCAGCAGTTTTGACACCCTCTCTGGGGCCAACGTCCTGACTTTC CASSFDTLSGANVLTF
TRBD2 - TRBJ2-3 TRBV9 TGTGCCAGCAGCCCGGGGGGAACTCGAGGGGATACGCAGTATTTT CASSPGGTRGDTQYF
TRBD1 - TRBJ1-1 TRBV18 TGTGCCAGCTCACCCTTAACCGGGACAGTGAACACTGAAGCTTTCTTT CASSPLTGTVNTEAFF
TRBD1 - TRBJ1-1 TRBV11-1 TGTGCCAGCACCGGGGACAGCTATAACACTGAAGCTTTCTTT CASTGDSYNTEAFF
TRBD2 - TRBJ2-5 TRBV24-1 TGTGCCACCAGTGACCTCCAAGCGGGAGGTTTGGAGACCCAGTACTTC CATSDLQAGGLETQYF
- - TRBJ1-1 TRBV28 TGTGCCAGCATCCCCGGTGGGAGGGGCCCCACCCCGAACACTGAAGCTTTCTTT CASIPGGRGPTPNTEAFF
- - TRBJ2-1 TRBV7-3 TGTGCCAGCAGCTTAACGGTGGTGTCCGGCGGTGAGCAGTTCTTC CASSLTVVSGGEQFF
- few TRBJ2-7 TRBV28 TGTGCCAGCAGTCCGGACAGCCGGGAGCAGTACTTC CASSPDSREQYF
- - TRBJ2-5 TRBV18 TGTGCCAGCTCCGGGGGTATAAGCTACGAGACCCAGTACTTC CASSGGISYETQYF
TRBD2 - TRBJ2-5 TRBV4-3 TGCGCCAGCAGCCAAGTGTGGGGGAGGGCTACGGGAGAGACCCAGTACTTC CASSQVWGRATGETQYF
- - TRBJ2-7 TRBV28 TGTGCCAGCAGTTTAGGAGGACTTTCCTCCTACGAGCAGTACTTC CASSLGGLSSYEQYF
TRBD1 once TRBJ1-5 TRBV27 TGTGCCAGCAGTTTACGTCCTAACAGGGGGCGCGAGGGCAATCAGCCCCAGCATTTT CASSLRPNRGREGNQPQHF
TRBD1 - TRBJ2-1 TRBV5-3 TGTGCCAGAAGCCGAAGGGACAGGGCCTACAATGAGCAGTTCTTC CARSRRDRAYNEQFF
- - TRBJ2-7 TRBV7-2 TGTGCCAGCAGCACCGGACAGAACTACGAGCAGTACTTC CASSTGQNYEQYF
TRBD1 - TRBJ2-1 TRBV6-6 TGTGCCAGCAGTTATCGGGACAGTTACAATGAGCAGTTCTTC CASSYRDSYNEQFF
TRBD1 - TRBJ2-3 TRBV11-3 TGTGCCAGCAGCCATGGGACAGGGGGCAACACAGATACGCAGTATTTT CASSHGTGGNTDTQYF
- - TRBJ2-2 TRBV12-3/TRBV12-4 TGTGCCAGCAGGCTACAGGGGACTGGGGAGCTGTTTTTT CASRLQGTGELFF
- few TRBJ1-5 TRBV6-5 TGTGCCAGCAAACAGGGATTGACTCAGCCCCAGCATTTT CASKQGLTQPQHF
TRBD2 - TRBJ2-1 TRBV6-2/TRBV6-3 TGTGCCAGCAGTCAGACTAGCGGGACTCAGTTCTTC CASSQTSGTQFF
- - TRBJ2-6 TRBV18 TGTGCCAGCTCACCGGCTTTGGGGGGTATCAGCTCTGGGGCCAACGTCCTGACTTTC CASSPALGGISSGANVLTF
TRBD1 once TRBJ1-5 TRBV5-3 TGTGCCAGAATCCAGGGGGGTTTCAATCAGCCCCAGCATTTT CARIQGGFNQPQHF